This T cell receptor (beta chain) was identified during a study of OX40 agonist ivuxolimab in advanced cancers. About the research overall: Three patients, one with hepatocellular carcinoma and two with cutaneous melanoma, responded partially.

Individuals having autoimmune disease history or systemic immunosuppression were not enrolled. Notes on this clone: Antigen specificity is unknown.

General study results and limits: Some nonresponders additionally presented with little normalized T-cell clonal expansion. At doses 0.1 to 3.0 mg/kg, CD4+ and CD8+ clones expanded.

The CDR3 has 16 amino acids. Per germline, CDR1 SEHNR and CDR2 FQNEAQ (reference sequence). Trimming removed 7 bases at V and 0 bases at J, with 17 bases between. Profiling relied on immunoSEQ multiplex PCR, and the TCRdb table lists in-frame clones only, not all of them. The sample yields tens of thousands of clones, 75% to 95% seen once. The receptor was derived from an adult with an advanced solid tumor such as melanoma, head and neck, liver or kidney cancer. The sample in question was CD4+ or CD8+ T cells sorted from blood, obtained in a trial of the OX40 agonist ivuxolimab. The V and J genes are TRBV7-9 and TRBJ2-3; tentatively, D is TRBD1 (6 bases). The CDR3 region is CASNRDARPSTDTQYF. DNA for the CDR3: TGTGCCAGCAACAGGGACGCCCGACCCAGCACAGATACGCAGTATTTT.